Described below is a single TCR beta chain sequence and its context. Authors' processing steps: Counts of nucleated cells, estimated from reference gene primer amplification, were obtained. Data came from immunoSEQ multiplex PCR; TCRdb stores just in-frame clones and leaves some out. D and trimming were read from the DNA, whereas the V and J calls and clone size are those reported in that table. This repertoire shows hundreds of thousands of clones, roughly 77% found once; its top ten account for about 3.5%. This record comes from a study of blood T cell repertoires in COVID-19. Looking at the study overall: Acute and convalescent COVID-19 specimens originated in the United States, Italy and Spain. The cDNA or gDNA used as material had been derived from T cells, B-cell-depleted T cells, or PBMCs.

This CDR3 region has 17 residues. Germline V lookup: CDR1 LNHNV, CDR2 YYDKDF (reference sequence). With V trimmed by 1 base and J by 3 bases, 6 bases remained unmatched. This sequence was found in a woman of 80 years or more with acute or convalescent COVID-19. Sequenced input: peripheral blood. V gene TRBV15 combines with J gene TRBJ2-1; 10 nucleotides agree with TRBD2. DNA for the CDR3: TGTGCCACCAGCAGAGTCCTCGCTAGCGGGAGCTACAATGAGCAGTTCTTC. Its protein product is CATSRVLASGSYNEQFF.